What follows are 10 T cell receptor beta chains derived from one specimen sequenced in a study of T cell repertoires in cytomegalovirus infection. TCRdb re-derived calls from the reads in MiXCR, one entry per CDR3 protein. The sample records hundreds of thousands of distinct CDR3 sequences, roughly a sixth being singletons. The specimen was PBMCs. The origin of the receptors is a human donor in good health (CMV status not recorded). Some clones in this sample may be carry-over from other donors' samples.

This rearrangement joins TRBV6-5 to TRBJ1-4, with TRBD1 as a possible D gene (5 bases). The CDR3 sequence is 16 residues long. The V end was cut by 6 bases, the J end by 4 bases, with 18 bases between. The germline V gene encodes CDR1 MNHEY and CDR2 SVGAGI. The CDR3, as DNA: TGTGCCAGCAGGGCGTCGGCCAGGGCCAATAATGAAAAACTGTTTTTT. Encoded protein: CASRASARANNEKLFF.

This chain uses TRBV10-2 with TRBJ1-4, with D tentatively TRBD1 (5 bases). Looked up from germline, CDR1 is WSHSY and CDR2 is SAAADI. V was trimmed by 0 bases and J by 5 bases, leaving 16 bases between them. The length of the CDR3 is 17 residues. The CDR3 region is CASSESQTVAGNEKLFF. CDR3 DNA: TGCGCCAGCAGTGAGTCCCAGACAGTGGCGGGGAATGAAAAACTGTTTTTT.

Here the CDR3 reads CASSEVSWRGGFYEQYF. The CDR3 region has the DNA TGTGCCAGCAGTGAGGTTTCATGGCGGGGGGGATTCTACGAGCAGTACTTC. This chain links TRBV2 with TRBJ2-7, with TRBD2 identical over 9 bases. The V gene end was trimmed by 3 bases and the J gene end by 3 bases; junction bases not matched to a gene: 12. The CDR3 runs 17 residues. Germline loops: CDR1 SNHLY, CDR2 FYNNEI. Variable domain in full (rest from reference TRBV2 and TRBJ2-7): EPEVTQTPSHQVTQMGQEVILRCVPISNHLYFYWYRQILGQKVEFLVSFYNNEISEKSEIFDDQFSVERPDGSNFTLKIRSTKLEDSAMYFCASSEVSWRGGFYEQYFGPGTRLTVT.

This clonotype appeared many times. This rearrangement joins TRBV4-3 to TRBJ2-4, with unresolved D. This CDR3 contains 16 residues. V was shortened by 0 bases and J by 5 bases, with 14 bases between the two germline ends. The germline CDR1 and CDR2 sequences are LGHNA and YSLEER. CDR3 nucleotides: TGCGCCAGCAGCCAAGACCGAGGCCTCGGCGAAAACATTCAGTACTTC. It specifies CASSQDRGLGENIQYF.

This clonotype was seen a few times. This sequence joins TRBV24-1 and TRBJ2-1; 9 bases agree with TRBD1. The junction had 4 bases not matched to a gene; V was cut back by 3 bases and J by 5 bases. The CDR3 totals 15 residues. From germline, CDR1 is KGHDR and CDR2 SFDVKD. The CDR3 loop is CATSDLGQGNNEQFF. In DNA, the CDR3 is TGTGCCACCAGTGATCTGGGACAGGGAAACAATGAGCAGTTCTTC.

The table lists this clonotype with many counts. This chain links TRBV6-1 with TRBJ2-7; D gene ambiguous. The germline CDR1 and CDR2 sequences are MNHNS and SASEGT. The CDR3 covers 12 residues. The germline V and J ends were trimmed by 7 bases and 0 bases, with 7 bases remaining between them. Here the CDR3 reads CASTTYSYEQYF. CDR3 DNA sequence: TGTGCCAGCACGACTTACTCCTACGAGCAGTACTTC.

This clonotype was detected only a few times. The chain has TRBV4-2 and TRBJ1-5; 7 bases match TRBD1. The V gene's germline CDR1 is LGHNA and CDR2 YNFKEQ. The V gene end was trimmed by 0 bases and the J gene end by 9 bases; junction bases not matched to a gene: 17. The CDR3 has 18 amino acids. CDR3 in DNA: TGTGCCAGCAGCCAAGAGGATTTCAGGGGGGTGGGGCGCAGGCCCCAGCATTTT. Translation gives CASSQEDFRGVGRRPQHF.

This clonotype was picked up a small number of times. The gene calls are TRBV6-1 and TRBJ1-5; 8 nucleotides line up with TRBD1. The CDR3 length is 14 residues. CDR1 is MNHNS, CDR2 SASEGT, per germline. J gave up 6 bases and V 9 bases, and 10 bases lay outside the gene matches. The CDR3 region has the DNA TGTGCCAGTTTTTCATCAGGGGGCTTTCAGCCCCAGCATTTT. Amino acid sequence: CASFSSGGFQPQHF.

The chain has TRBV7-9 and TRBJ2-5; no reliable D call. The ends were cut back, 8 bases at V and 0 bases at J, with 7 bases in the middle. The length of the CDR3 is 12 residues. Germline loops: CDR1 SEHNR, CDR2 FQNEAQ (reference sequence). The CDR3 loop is CASALNQETQYF. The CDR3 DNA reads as TGTGCCAGCGCCCTGAACCAAGAGACCCAGTACTTC.

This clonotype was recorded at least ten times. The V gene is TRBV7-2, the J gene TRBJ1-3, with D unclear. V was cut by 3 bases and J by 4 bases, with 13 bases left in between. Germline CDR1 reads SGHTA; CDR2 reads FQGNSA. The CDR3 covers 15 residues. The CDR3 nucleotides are TGTGCCAGCAGCTTTGAGGCGACGTCGGGAAACACCATATATTTT. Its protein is CASSFEATSGNTIYF.